Described below is a single TCR beta chain sequence and its context. Antigen unknown. This record belongs to a study of cytomegalovirus exposure and HLA in healthy donors. About the study: A subsequent analysis stated that the roughly 130 validation repertoires were run on the same platform as the 600 to 750 first-cohort repertoires. Findings and limits, study-wide: Rare TCR sequences predominated, though certain public TCRs were found in many donors. TCR beta chains numbering more than 150 were designated cytomegalovirus-associated.

Data came from immunoSEQ multiplex PCR; TCRdb stores just in-frame clones and leaves some out. The table has under 200,000 clones, 85% to 90% seen once. In germline, CDR1 is MGHRA, CDR2 YSYEKL. V was cut by 0 bases and J by 5 bases, with 4 bases left in between. The CDR3 contains 12 residues. This TCR derives from a woman aged 25 to 39 in good health and CMV-seronegative. Material for sequencing was PBMCs. The chain recombines TRBV4-1 with TRBJ2-5; D is unresolved. The CDR3 DNA is TGCGCCAGCAGCCAAGAGGGTGAGACCCAGTACTTC. Its protein product is CASSQEGETQYF.